The 8 T cell receptor beta chains given below trace back to one sample, sequenced in a study of blood T cells in healthy people across ages. Sample-barcoded 5' priming and a J-beta primer mix drove a second PCR of roughly 7 to 11 cycles. MiXCR, run by TCRdb on the 5' RACE reads, gives a single entry per CDR3 protein. The repertoire holds about 680,000 distinct CDR3 sequences, with around 45% as singletons. Sequencing used blood. The receptor set was obtained from a woman between 55 and 75 years old in good health.

The genes are TRBV20-1 and TRBJ1-2; D gene uncertain. In germline, CDR1 is DFQATT, CDR2 SNEGSKA (reference sequence). This CDR3 has 15 amino acids. V lost 0 bases, J lost 5 bases, and 16 bases lay in between. CDR3 region: CSARDWAQVTYGYTF. DNA for the CDR3: TGCAGTGCTAGAGATTGGGCGCAGGTTACTTATGGCTACACCTTC.

The chain recombines TRBV7-9 with TRBJ1-1, with a possible D match to TRBD1 (5 bases). Germline V gene sequence: CDR1 SEHNR, CDR2 FQNEAQ (reference sequence). The V end lost 1 base, the J end lost 0 bases, and 9 bases lay between the germline ends. There are 15 residues in the CDR3. CDR3 DNA: TGTGCCAGCAGCTTAGGTAGCAGGGTGAACACTGAAGCTTTCTTT. This codes for CASSLGSRVNTEAFF. The full variable domain, its missing parts supplied by reference TRBV7-9 and TRBJ1-1, is DTGVSQNPRHKITKRGQNVTFRCDPISEHNRLYWYRQTLGQGPEFLTYFQNEAQLEKSRLLSDRFSAERPKGSFSTLEIQRTEQGDSAMYLCASSLGSRVNTEAFFGQGTRLTVV.

The chain joins TRBV20-1 to TRBJ2-7, with 14 bases matching TRBD2. Trimming removed 5 bases from V and 2 bases from J; junction bases left unmatched: 5. CDR1 and CDR2 from the germline V gene are DFQATT and SNEGSKA (reference sequence). The CDR3 is made up of 15 amino acids. The CDR3 loop reads CSAFGLAGGTYEQYF. In DNA form, the CDR3 reads TGCAGTGCTTTTGGACTAGCGGGAGGAACCTACGAGCAGTACTTC.

This clonotype was observed a few times. The chain couples TRBV27 to TRBJ2-5; weak D call: TRBD1 (6 bases). Germline CDR1 and CDR2: MNHEY and SMNVEV (reference sequence). The ends were cut back, 3 bases at V and 4 bases at J, with 12 bases in the middle. This CDR3 spans 14 amino acids. The CDR3 sequence is CASSFGGFLETQYF. CDR3 in DNA: TGTGCCAGCAGTTTTGGGGGCTTCTTAGAGACCCAGTACTTC.

The chain combines TRBV11-2 with TRBJ2-5; possible D gene TRBD1, 5 bases. The CDR3 runs to 13 residues. The germline V gene has CDR1 SGHAT and CDR2 FQNNGV. V gave up 0 bases and J gave up 11 bases, with 13 bases separating them. CDR3 sequence: CASSLDFRGQQYF. CDR3 nucleotides: TGTGCCAGCAGCTTAGATTTTAGGGGTCAGCAGTACTTC.

Remarks on this clonotype: One junction end does not reproduce the germline sequence, and a read error may be involved. The gene calls are TRBV4-3 and TRBJ1-2, with 8 bases aligning to TRBD1. CDR3 length: 17 amino acids. Germline V gene lookup returns CDR1 LGHNA and CDR2 YSLEER. This CDR3 is CASRQGPGGDLNYGYTF. The CDR3 nucleotides are TGCGCCAGCAGACAAGGTCCAGGGGGCGATCTTAACTATGGCTACACCTTC.

The chain combines TRBV6-5 with TRBJ2-7; D unclear. The ends were cut back, 2 bases at V and 2 bases at J, with 16 bases in the middle. CDR3 length: 16 residues. CDR1 and CDR2 from the germline V gene are MNHEY and SVGAGI. DNA of the CDR3: TGTGCCAGCAGTTACGCGCCTCCAAGGGATACCTACGAGCAGTACTTC. It encodes CASSYAPPRDTYEQYF.

This clonotype has just a few counts. The V gene is TRBV7-8, the J gene TRBJ2-1, with D perhaps TRBD2 (6 bases). CDR3 length equals 17 residues. The V end lost 5 bases, the J end lost 7 bases, and 24 bases lay between the germline ends. CDR1 is SGHVS and CDR2 is FQNEAQ in the germline V gene. CDR3 coding DNA: TGTGCCAGCAGCCACGCTAGGCGGGGCCCTCGGTGGAATGAGCAGTTCTTC. It codes for CASSHARRGPRWNEQFF.